The 26 T cell receptor beta chains below come from one sample, sequenced in a study of radiation and T cells in renal cell carcinoma (dated by TCRdb to the early 2020s). According to the study, the label for this sample's time point signals: tumor resected at nephrectomy. The sample's treatment or condition label, in plain terms: treatment-naive control, cytoreductive nephrectomy. The library was built by means of the immunoSEQ multiplex PCR assay. TCRdb provides this immuneACCESS table in a form limited to in-frame rearrangements. Some clones are lacking; in checked studies, under half of them reflect an unresolved V gene, and why the rest are absent is not known. Here the sample has some 7,900 clones; almost 65% occur a single time. The top ten hold 35% to 50% of the sample. Specimen: tumor tissue, collected from a patient whose treatment was nephrectomy without radiotherapy. These receptors were obtained from a woman in her 70s with renal cell carcinoma.

The V gene is TRBV4-2, the J gene TRBJ2-7, with D maybe TRBD1 (6 bases). The germline gives CDR1 LGHNA, CDR2 YNFKEQ. The CDR3 contains 15 residues. V lost 4 bases to trimming and J lost 1 base, with 14 bases between them. The CDR3 DNA reads as TGTGCCAGCAGCCCGCAATTAACAGGGTCCTACGAGCAGTACTTC. This sequence encodes CASSPQLTGSYEQYF.

This clone was picked up a small number of times. The CDR3 sequence is CASSLHRTGDIKNTEAFF. The CDR3 bases are TGTGCCAGCAGCCTCCACCGGACAGGAGATATTAAGAACACTGAAGCTTTCTTT. The chain employs TRBV4-2 and TRBJ1-1; 7 bases align to TRBD1. Germline CDR1 is LGHNA and CDR2 is YNFKEQ. CDR3 length equals 18 residues. J was trimmed by 1 base and V by 4 bases; bases with no gene match: 15.

The CDR3 spells CASSLSHLSSGVQFF. CDR3 nucleotides: TGTGCCAGCAGCTTATCCCACCTCTCTAGCGGGGTGCAGTTCTTC. The chain carries TRBV7-2 and TRBJ2-1, with 9 bases lining up with TRBD2. V dropped 2 bases and J dropped 12; count of bases not matched to a gene: 11. Germline loops: CDR1 SGHTA, CDR2 FQGNSA. The CDR3 is made up of 15 amino acids.

The genes are TRBV29-1 and TRBJ1-2; D is possibly TRBD1 (5 bases). The CDR3 consists of 14 residues. Deletions cut 0 bases from V and 5 bases from J, with 13 bases between. Germline CDR1 and CDR2: SQVTM and ANQGSEA. CDR3 sequence reads: CSVEDFTGGYGYTF. The CDR3, as DNA: TGCAGCGTTGAAGATTTCACTGGGGGTTATGGCTACACCTTC.

The chain links TRBV5-1 to TRBJ1-2; 8 positions match TRBD1. The CDR3 runs 14 residues. J was trimmed by 8 bases and V by 3 bases; bases with no gene match: 9. The germline V gene encodes CDR1 SGHRS and CDR2 YFSETQ. The CDR3 sequence: CASSSGQGEGGYTF. The CDR3 bases are TGCGCCAGCAGCTCCGGACAGGGTGAGGGAGGCTACACCTTC.

The J gene is TRBJ1-5, the V gene TRBV4-3; D gene ambiguous. This CDR3 is built from 13 residues. V lost 0 bases to trimming and J lost 7 bases, with 7 bases between them. Germline assignment: CDR1 LGHNA and CDR2 YSLEER. The CDR3 nucleotides read TGCGCCAGCAGCCAAGATCGACGGCAGCCCCAGCATTTT. Translated: CASSQDRRQPQHF.

The count of this clone is one. The chain uses TRBV6-1 and TRBJ2-1; TRBD2 matches at 8 bases. The CDR3 runs 14 residues. Trimming removed 5 bases from V and 6 bases from J; junction bases left unmatched: 6. The germline CDR1 and CDR2 sequences are MNHNS and SASEGT. The CDR3, as DNA: TGTGCCAGCAGTCCACGGGGGGGCCGCAATGAGCAGTTCTTC. Protein: CASSPRGGRNEQFF.

This clone was seen a handful of times. This chain joins TRBV30 and TRBJ2-4; 7 bases align to TRBD1. CDR3 length: 13 amino acids. V lost 1 base, J lost 10 bases, and 7 bases stayed unmatched. The germline CDR1 and CDR2 sequences are GTSNPN and SVGIG (reference sequence). DNA for the CDR3: TGTGCCTGGAGTGAAACCGACAGGGCAATTCAGTACTTC. It specifies CAWSETDRAIQYF.

This clone has just a few counts. The genes are TRBV27 and TRBJ1-6, with 7 positions matching TRBD1. The germline V gene encodes CDR1 MNHEY and CDR2 SMNVEV (reference sequence). This CDR3 is built from 15 residues. The J segment lost 7 bases and the V segment lost 2 bases, leaving 5 bases of the junction unmatched. The CDR3 DNA is TGTGCCAGCAGTTTACCGGACAGGAGGAATTCACCCCTCCACTTT. It encodes CASSLPDRRNSPLHF.

The chain recombines TRBV5-1 with TRBJ1-4; 10 bases are shared with TRBD1. Per the germline V gene, CDR1 is SGHRS and CDR2 is YFSETQ. This CDR3 spans 17 amino acids. With V trimmed by 4 bases and J by 3 bases, 9 bases remained unmatched. CDR3 nucleotides: TGCGCCAGCAGCGCGGGGACAGGGGTGGCGGCTAATGAAAAACTGTTTTTT. Amino acid sequence: CASSAGTGVAANEKLFF.

This chain joins TRBV11-2 and TRBJ1-1; D remains ambiguous. V gave up 5 bases and J gave up 8 bases, with 12 bases separating them. The germline gives CDR1 SGHAT, CDR2 FQNNGV. The CDR3 extends over 12 amino acids. DNA for the CDR3: TGTGCCAGCAGCCCCTACAGCGTAGAAGCTTTCTTT. It yields the protein CASSPYSVEAFF.

This clone was counted only a few times. The V gene is TRBV12-5, the J gene TRBJ2-1; D is uncertain. CDR3 length equals 14 residues. Trimming left V 4 bases short and J 7 bases short, with 14 bases between. Germline values: CDR1 LGHNT, CDR2 FRNRAP. The CDR3 region has the DNA TGTGCTAGTGGTTCCACGGACGGCAGGAATGAGCAGTTCTTC. The encoded protein is CASGSTDGRNEQFF.

The chain carries TRBV28 and TRBJ2-1; 8 nucleotides align to TRBD2. The CDR3 sequence is 14 residues long. V lost 5 bases to trimming and J lost 4 bases; unmatched junction nucleotides: 4. CDR1 is MDHEN, CDR2 SYDVKM, per germline. CDR3 region: CASSPGGSYNEQFF. For the CDR3, the DNA is TGTGCCAGCAGTCCGGGGGGGTCGTACAATGAGCAGTTCTTC.

The genes are TRBV9 and TRBJ2-5; D remains ambiguous. V lost 1 base and J 5 bases, leaving 9 bases between the germline ends. Germline V gene lookup returns CDR1 SGDLS and CDR2 YYNGEE. There are 13 residues in the CDR3. The CDR3 bases are TGTGCCAGCAGCGTATCCGACCGGGAGACCCAGTACTTC. This gives the protein CASSVSDRETQYF.

The chain is built from TRBV4-3 and TRBJ1-1; TRBD1 is a possible D gene (5 bases). The CDR3 runs to 13 residues. Trimming removed 0 bases from V and 6 bases from J, with 8 bases in between. The germline V gene has CDR1 LGHNA and CDR2 YSLEER. The CDR3 DNA sequence: TGCGCCAGCAGCCAAGATACGGGGGCTGAAGCTTTCTTT. Protein: CASSQDTGAEAFF.

The chain couples TRBV9 to TRBJ2-2; a weak D match, TRBD2 (5 bases). CDR1 is SGDLS, CDR2 YYNGEE, per germline. Trimming left V 4 bases short and J 2 bases short, with 18 bases between. This CDR3 has 17 amino acids. CDR3 sequence: CASSPRPAAGNTGELFF. CDR3 bases: TGTGCCAGCAGCCCCCGGCCCGCTGCGGGCAACACCGGGGAGCTGTTTTTT.

This clone ranks as medium-sized. The chain employs TRBV2 and TRBJ2-5, with 11 positions matching TRBD2. The CDR3 spans 17 residues. V shed 8 bases and J 4 bases; nucleotides not matched to a gene: 15. CDR1 SNHLY and CDR2 FYNNEI come from the germline V gene. The CDR3: CASGGTSGPQVVETQYF. For the CDR3, the DNA is TGTGCCAGCGGGGGGACTAGCGGACCCCAGGTTGTAGAGACCCAGTACTTC.

This clone came up a few times. The V gene is TRBV6-6, the J gene TRBJ1-3; D remains ambiguous. The CDR3 has 13 amino acids. The germline gives CDR1 MNHNY, CDR2 SVGAGI (reference sequence). The ends were cut back, 1 base at V and 4 bases at J, with 5 bases in the middle. The CDR3, as DNA: TGTGCCAGCAGTTACTTACAGGGAAACACCATATATTTT. This sequence encodes CASSYLQGNTIYF.

Only a few counts were recorded for this clone. The chain uses TRBV6-1 and TRBJ1-1, with D tentatively TRBD1 (5 bases). In germline, CDR1 is MNHNS, CDR2 SASEGT. The CDR3 runs to 14 residues. V dropped 10 bases and J dropped 0 bases, with 15 bases sitting between them. The CDR3 nucleotides are TGTGCCACCGCCCTAAGGGGCTTGAACACTGAAGCTTTCTTT. It is translated as CATALRGLNTEAFF.

The J gene is TRBJ2-5, the V gene TRBV18; D remains unclear. Per the germline V gene, CDR1 is KGHSH and CDR2 is LQKENI. CDR3 length: 14 amino acids. V was trimmed by 0 bases and J by 4 bases, leaving 9 bases between them. CDR3 protein: CASSPPAYRETQYF. The CDR3 DNA reads as TGTGCCAGCTCACCACCGGCTTATAGAGAGACCCAGTACTTC.

This clone appeared a few times. The chain employs TRBV4-1 and TRBJ2-7; 9 nucleotides agree with TRBD1. This CDR3 has 15 amino acids. Germline lookup yields CDR1 MGHRA and CDR2 YSYEKL. With V trimmed by 1 base and J by 3 bases, 4 bases remained unmatched. As DNA, the CDR3 is TGCGCCAGCAGCCAAGTAACAGGGGGCCTCTACGAGCAGTACTTC. Translated: CASSQVTGGLYEQYF.

V and J are TRBV5-1 and TRBJ1-2, with 10 nucleotides matching TRBD1. This CDR3 is 17 amino acids long. In germline, CDR1 is SGHRS, CDR2 YFSETQ. Unmatched junction bases numbered 9, after V lost 4 bases and J lost 0 bases. The CDR3 DNA is TGCGCCAGCAGCCACCGGGACAGGGGAAATTCTAACTATGGCTACACCTTC. As protein: CASSHRDRGNSNYGYTF.

The J gene is TRBJ2-2, the V gene TRBV27, with 13 nucleotides matching TRBD2. CDR1 MNHEY and CDR2 SMNVEV come from the germline V gene (reference sequence). The CDR3 runs to 18 residues. Trimming removed 5 bases from V and 2 bases from J; junction bases left unmatched: 8. The CDR3 DNA is TGTGCCAGCAGTAGACTAGCGGGGGGCCCCGCTAACACCGGGGAGCTGTTTTTT. Encoded protein: CASSRLAGGPANTGELFF.

The table lists this clone with a count of one. The chain couples TRBV20-1 to TRBJ1-1; D unclear. The germline V gene has CDR1 DFQATT and CDR2 SNEGSKA (reference sequence). The CDR3 sequence is 11 residues long. The V and J ends lost 6 bases and 6 bases respectively, with 11 bases between them. This chain's CDR3 is CSAQLGPEAFF. In DNA form, the CDR3 reads TGCAGTGCCCAGTTGGGCCCTGAAGCTTTCTTT.

This clone was seen only once. This chain joins TRBV5-4 and TRBJ2-5; the match to TRBD2 covers 10 bases. The junction had 11 bases not matched to a gene; V was cut back by 4 bases and J by 14 bases. The CDR3 length is 13 residues. Per the germline V gene, CDR1 is SGHNT and CDR2 is YYREEE (reference sequence). The CDR3 is CASSPGTSAAGYF. For the CDR3, the DNA is TGTGCCAGCAGCCCGGGGACTAGCGCCGCCGGTTACTTC.

The V gene is TRBV7-4, the J gene TRBJ2-3; D unclear. Germline loops: CDR1 SGHVT, CDR2 SQSDAQ. Trimming pared 4 bases from V and 7 bases from J, leaving 9 bases between. This CDR3 region has 12 residues. The CDR3 coding sequence is TGTGCCAGCAGCTCTTTAAGCAATACGCAGTATTTT. Translated: CASSSLSNTQYF.